A selection of T cell receptor beta chains follows, all from one sample in a study of post-analysis software for immune sequencing data. MiXCR was run by TCRdb on the PCR reads, yielding one entry per CDR3 protein. The profile shows hundreds of thousands of distinct CDR3 sequences, 55% to 60% of them singletons. The sample consisted of blood. These receptors came from a girl aged 2 to 9 with multiple sclerosis. CDR3s include the opening cysteine and the closing phenylalanine or tryptophan.

>TRBJ2-1|TRBV20-1|14
CSARARGLRGEQFF
>TRBJ2-5|TRBV5-1|15
CASSFRQGTNNEQYF
>TRBJ2-5|TRBV5-1|15
CASSNGAGPQETQYF
>TRBJ1-5|TRBV5-5|15
CASSLQGRDNQPQHF
>TRBJ2-4|TRBV6-2/TRBV6-3|15
CASSYQGEPKNIQYF
>TRBJ2-1|TRBV30|11
CAWSNRGEQFF
>TRBJ2-1|TRBV5-1|15
CASSLAPTTVPEQFF
>TRBJ2-1|TRBV11-2|13
CATEGLAGDEQFF
>TRBJ2-5|TRBV12-3/TRBV12-4|13
CASSWDRGETQYF
>TRBJ2-5|TRBV5-1|14
CASSLGGGQETQYF
>TRBJ2-7|TRBV20-1|13
CSARPRLVYEQYF